This record covers a single T cell receptor (beta chain). The antigen remains unidentified. The CDR3 covers 15 residues. V lost 4 bases, J lost 0 bases, and 13 bases lay in between. In germline, CDR1 is LNHDA, CDR2 SQIVND (reference sequence). Unique molecular identifiers were linked by the library to individual cDNA molecules. A single record per CDR3 protein comes from TCRdb applying MiXCR to the RACE reads. Among fewer than 150,000 distinct CDR3 sequences listed, about 12% were seen once. Time point here: patch test 2, 6 weeks after DPC sensitization. Treatment in this sample: therapeutic diphenylcyclopropenone sensitization with weekly scalp DPC. These data are taken from a study of human T cells and chemical hapten exposure. The wider study: Investigators sensitized approximately 2 cm by approximately 2 cm of upper inner arm skin with 2% DPC. Patch tests containing 0.01% DPC, applied to the upper back, were read at 6 days.

Regarding the study as a whole: Alopecia affecting every donor means their immune response may not match healthy people's.

This clonotype was obtained from a woman aged 45 to 65 with alopecia areata. Some clones in this sample may be carry-over from other donors' samples. The chain combines TRBV19 with TRBJ2-7; a weak D match, TRBD1 (6 bases). The input for sequencing was whole blood, taken in connection with sensitization to the hapten diphenylcyclopropenone (DPC). Written as DNA, the CDR3 is TGTGCCAGTAGTACGCCGGGACAACCCTCCTACGAGCAGTACTTC. Its protein product is CASSTPGQPSYEQYF.